A single sample is the source of the 3 T cell receptor beta chains below, sequenced in a study of T cell responses to AZD1222 COVID-19 vaccine. The protocol was immunoSEQ multiplex PCR, while the TCRdb copy is restricted to in-frame clones and leaves out a portion. The sample carries about 99,000 clones, nearly 90% recorded once. Sequenced here: peripheral blood, sampled on day 0 of AZD1222 vaccination. The receptors shown here come from an adult in good health.

The V call is TRBV3-1 (or the pseudogene TRBV3-2), the J call TRBJ1-3; no clear D. The CDR3 consists of 15 residues. In germline, CDR1 is LGHDT, CDR2 YNNKEL (reference sequence). V was pared by 1 base and J by 0 bases, with 7 bases between. CDR3 residues: CASSQAPSSGNTIYF. CDR3 nucleotide sequence: TGTGCCAGCAGCCAAGCGCCGAGCTCTGGAAACACCATATATTTT.

This clone was observed once. The chain couples TRBV29-1 to TRBJ2-3; D perhaps matches TRBD1 (6 bases). The CDR3 is made up of 13 amino acids. The V end was cut by 5 bases, the J end by 4 bases, with 13 bases between. Germline CDR1 SQVTM, CDR2 ANQGSEA. CDR3 DNA sequence: TGCAGCGTTAAAACAGGGATGGCAGATACGCAGTATTTT. It specifies CSVKTGMADTQYF.

The rearrangement joins TRBV9 to TRBJ2-3, with 9 bases matching TRBD1. The CDR3 is made up of 16 amino acids. The germline V gene has CDR1 SGDLS and CDR2 YYNGEE. Trimming cost V 4 bases and J 0 bases; bases outside gene matches: 6. The CDR3 protein is CASSSGQGLSTDTQYF. For the CDR3, the DNA is TGTGCCAGCAGCTCCGGACAGGGGCTTAGCACAGATACGCAGTATTTT.